The sequence of this T cell receptor beta chain was determined in a study of cytomegalovirus exposure and HLA in healthy donors. PCR used 60 Vbeta primers and 13 Jbeta primers. Assay used: immunoSEQ multiplex PCR; TCRdb lists only in-frame clones, some missing. The table includes about 230,000 clones, 70% to 85% detected once. CDR1 and CDR2 (germline): SGHAT, FQNNGV. V trimming: 5 bases; J trimming: 4 bases; junction bases outside the gene matches: 8. The CDR3 totals 14 residues. Sequenced material: PBMCs. This receptor was taken from a woman in her thirties or forties in good health and CMV-seronegative. The genes are TRBV11-2 and TRBJ2-7, with 7 positions matching TRBD1. In DNA, the CDR3 is TGTGCCAGCAGCGTCGGGACAGCTGGGTACGAGCAGTACTTC. Translation: CASSVGTAGYEQYF.